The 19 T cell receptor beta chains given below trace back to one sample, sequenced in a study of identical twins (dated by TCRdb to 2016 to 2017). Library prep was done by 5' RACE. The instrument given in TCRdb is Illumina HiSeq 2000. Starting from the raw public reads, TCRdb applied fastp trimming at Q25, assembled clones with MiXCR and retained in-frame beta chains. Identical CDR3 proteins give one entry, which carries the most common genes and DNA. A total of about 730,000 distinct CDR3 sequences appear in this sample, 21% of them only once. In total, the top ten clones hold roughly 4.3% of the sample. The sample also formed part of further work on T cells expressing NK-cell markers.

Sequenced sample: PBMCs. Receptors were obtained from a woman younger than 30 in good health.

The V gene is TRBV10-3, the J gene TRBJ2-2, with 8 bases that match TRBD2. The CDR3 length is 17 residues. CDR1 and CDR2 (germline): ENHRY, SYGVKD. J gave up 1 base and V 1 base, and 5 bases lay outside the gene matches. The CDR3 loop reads CAISELAGKRNTGELFF. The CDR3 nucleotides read TGTGCCATCAGTGAGTTAGCGGGGAAACGGAACACCGGGGAGCTGTTTTTT.

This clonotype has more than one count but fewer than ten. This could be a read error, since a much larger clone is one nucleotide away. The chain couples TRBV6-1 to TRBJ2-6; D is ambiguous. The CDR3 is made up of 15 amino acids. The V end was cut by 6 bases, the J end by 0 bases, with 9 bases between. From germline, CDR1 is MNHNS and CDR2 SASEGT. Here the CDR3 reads CASRGWDSGANVLTF. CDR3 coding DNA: TGTGCCAGCAGGGGGTGGGACTCTGGGGCCAACGTCCTGACTTTC.

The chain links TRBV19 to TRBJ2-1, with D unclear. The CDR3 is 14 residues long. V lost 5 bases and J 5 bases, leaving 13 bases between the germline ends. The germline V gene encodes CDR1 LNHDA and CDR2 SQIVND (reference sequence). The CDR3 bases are TGTGCCAGTAGTCGGCAGCACCGTAACAATGAGCAGTTCTTC. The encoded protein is CASSRQHRNNEQFF.

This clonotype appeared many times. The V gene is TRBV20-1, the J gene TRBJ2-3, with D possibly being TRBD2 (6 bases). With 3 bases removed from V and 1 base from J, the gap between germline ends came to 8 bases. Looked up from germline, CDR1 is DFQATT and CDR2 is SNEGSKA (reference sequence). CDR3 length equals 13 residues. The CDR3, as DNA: TGCAGTGCTAGGGGGGAGGGCACAGATACGCAGTATTTT. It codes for CSARGEGTDTQYF.

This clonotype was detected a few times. The DNA for the CDR3 is TGCAGTGCTCTAGACCTGACTAGCGGGAGGGCTGTCGGGGAGCTGTTTTTT. Translation gives CSALDLTSGRAVGELFF. The genes are TRBV20-1 and TRBJ2-2; 14 nucleotides align to TRBD2. This CDR3 is built from 17 residues. V shed 5 bases and J 7 bases; nucleotides not matched to a gene: 12. CDR1 is DFQATT, CDR2 SNEGSKA, per germline (reference sequence).

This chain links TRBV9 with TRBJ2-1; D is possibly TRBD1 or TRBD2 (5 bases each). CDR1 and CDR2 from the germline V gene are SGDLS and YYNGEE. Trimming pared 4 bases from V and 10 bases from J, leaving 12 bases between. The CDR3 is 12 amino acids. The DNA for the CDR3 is TGTGCCAGCAGCCCGTGGGGGTACGAGCAGTTCTTC. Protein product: CASSPWGYEQFF.

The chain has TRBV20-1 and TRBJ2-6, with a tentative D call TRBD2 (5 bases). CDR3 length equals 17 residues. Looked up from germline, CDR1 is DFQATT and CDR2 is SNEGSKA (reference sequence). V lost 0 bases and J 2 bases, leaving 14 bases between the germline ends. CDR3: CSARDLASLTGANVLTF. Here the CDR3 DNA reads TGCAGTGCTAGAGATCTGGCTAGCTTGACTGGGGCCAACGTCCTGACTTTC.

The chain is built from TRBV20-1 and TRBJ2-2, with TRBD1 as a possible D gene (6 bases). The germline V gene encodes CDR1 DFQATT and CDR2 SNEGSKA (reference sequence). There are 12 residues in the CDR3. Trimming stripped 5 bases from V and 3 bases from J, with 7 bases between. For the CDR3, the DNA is TGCAGTGCTTGGACAGACACCGGGGAGCTGTTTTTT. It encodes CSAWTDTGELFF.

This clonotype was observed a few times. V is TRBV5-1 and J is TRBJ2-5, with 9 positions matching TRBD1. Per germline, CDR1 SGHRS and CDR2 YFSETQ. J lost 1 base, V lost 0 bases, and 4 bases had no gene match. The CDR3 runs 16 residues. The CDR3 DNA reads TGCGCCAGCAGCTTGGCCCCGGGACAGGGCCAAGAGACCCAGTACTTC. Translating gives CASSLAPGQGQETQYF. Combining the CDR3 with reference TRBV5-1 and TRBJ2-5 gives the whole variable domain KAGVTQTPRYLIKTRGQQVTLSCSPISGHRSVSWYQQTPGQGLQFLFEYFSETQRNKGNFPGRFSGRQFSNSRSEMNVSTLELGDSALYLCASSLAPGQGQETQYFGPGTRLLVL.

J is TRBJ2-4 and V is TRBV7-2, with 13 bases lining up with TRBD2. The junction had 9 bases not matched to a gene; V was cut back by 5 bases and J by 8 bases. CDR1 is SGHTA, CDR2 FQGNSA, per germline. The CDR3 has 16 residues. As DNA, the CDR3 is TGTGCCAGCAGCGGACGGACTAGCGGGAGAGGATACATTCAGTACTTC. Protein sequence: CASSGRTSGRGYIQYF. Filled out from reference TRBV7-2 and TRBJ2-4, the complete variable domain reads GAGVSQSPSNKVTEKGKDVELRCDPISGHTALYWYRQSLGQGLEFLIYFQGNSAPDKSGLPSDRFSAERTGGSVSTLTIQRTQQEDSAVYLCASSGRTSGRGYIQYFGAGTRLSVL.

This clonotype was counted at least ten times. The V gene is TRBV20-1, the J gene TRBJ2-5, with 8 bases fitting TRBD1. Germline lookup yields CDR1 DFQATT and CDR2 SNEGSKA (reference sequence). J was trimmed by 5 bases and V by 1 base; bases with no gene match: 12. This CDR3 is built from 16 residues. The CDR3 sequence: CSARAGAGGVRETQYF. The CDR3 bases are TGCAGTGCTAGAGCGGGAGCAGGGGGCGTGAGGGAGACCCAGTACTTC.

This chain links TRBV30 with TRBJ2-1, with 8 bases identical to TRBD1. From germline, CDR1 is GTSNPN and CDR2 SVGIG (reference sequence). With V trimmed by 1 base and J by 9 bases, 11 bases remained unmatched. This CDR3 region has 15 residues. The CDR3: CAWSARQGALSEQFF. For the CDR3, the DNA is TGTGCCTGGAGTGCCCGTCAGGGGGCCTTGAGTGAGCAGTTCTTC.

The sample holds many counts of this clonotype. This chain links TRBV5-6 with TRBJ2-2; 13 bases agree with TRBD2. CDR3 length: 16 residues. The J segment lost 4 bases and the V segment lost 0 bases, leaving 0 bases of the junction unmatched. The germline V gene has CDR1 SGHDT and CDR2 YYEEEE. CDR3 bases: TGTGCCAGCAGCTTGGGACTAGCGGGAGGCACCGGGGAGCTGTTTTTT. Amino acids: CASSLGLAGGTGELFF.

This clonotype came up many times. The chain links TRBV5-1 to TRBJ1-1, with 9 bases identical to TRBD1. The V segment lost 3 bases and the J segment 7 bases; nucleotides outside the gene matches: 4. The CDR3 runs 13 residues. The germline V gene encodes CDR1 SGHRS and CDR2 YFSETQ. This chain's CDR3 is CASSYRTGVEAFF. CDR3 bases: TGCGCCAGCAGCTACAGGACAGGGGTTGAAGCTTTCTTT.

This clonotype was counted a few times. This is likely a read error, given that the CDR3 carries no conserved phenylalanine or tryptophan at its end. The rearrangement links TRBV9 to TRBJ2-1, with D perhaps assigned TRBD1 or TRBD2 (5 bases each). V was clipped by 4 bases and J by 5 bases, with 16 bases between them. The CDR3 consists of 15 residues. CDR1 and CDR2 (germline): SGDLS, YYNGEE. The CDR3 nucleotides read TGTGCCAGCAGCCCCGAACGGGGACCCCACAATGAGCAGTTCTTG. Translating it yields CASSPERGPHNEQFL.

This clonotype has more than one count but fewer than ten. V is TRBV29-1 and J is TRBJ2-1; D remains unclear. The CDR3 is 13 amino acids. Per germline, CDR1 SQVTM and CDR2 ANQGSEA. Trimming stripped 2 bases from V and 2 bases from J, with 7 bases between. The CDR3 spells CSVELTPYNEQFF. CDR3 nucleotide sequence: TGCAGCGTTGAACTCACTCCCTACAATGAGCAGTTCTTC.

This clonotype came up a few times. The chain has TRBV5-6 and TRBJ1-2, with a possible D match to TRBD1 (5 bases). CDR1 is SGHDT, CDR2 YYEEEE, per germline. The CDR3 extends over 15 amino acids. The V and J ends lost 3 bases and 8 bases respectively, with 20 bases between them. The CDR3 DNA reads TGTGCCAGCAGCTGGGGACCTACTCTTCGGGACGGCTACACCTTC. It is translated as CASSWGPTLRDGYTF.

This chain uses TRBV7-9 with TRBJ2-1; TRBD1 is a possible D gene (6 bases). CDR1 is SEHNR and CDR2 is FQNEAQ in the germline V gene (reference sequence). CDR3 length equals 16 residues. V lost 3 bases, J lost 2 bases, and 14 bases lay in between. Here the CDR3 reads CASSLGTGPPYNEQFF. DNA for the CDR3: TGTGCCAGCAGCTTGGGTACAGGGCCGCCCTACAATGAGCAGTTCTTC.

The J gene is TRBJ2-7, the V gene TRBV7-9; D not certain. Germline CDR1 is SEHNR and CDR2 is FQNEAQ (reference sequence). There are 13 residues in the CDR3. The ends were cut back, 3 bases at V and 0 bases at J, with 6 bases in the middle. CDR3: CASSFSPSYEQYF. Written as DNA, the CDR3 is TGTGCCAGCAGCTTCTCTCCCTCCTACGAGCAGTACTTC.